One sample yielded the 26 T cell receptor beta chains listed below, sequenced in a study of T cells in Graves' hyperthyroidism and ophthalmopathy. Template material for amplifying TCR beta CDR3 regions consisted of RNA transcripts. The primer set for the first-round RT-PCR of the TCR CDR3 was HTBI. TCRdb reprocessed the multiplex PCR reads with MiXCR, giving one entry per CDR3 protein. The sample lists around 570,000 distinct CDR3 sequences; 15% to 20% were seen once. The sample was blood. Every receptor here comes from a middle-aged man with Graves' ophthalmopathy.

CDR3 sequence reads: CASRGPRGLSATNEKLFF. The CDR3 DNA follows: TGTGCCAGCAGGGGGCCGAGGGGCCTCTCAGCAACTAATGAAAAACTGTTTTTT. The V call is TRBV7-9, the J call TRBJ1-4; TRBD1 is a possible D gene (5 bases). Germline values: CDR1 SEHNR, CDR2 FQNEAQ (reference sequence). The CDR3 has 18 residues. V lost 6 bases and J 0 bases, leaving 20 bases between the germline ends.

In its sample, this clonotype was seen many times. The chain joins TRBV2 to TRBJ2-5; D is unresolved. Germline V gives CDR1 SNHLY, CDR2 FYNNEI. The CDR3 runs to 13 residues. Trimming took off 3 bases at V and 4 bases at J, with 9 bases between the two ends. The CDR3 protein is CASSDGVGETQYF. CDR3 in DNA: TGTGCCAGCAGTGATGGGGTCGGAGAGACCCAGTACTTC.

The chain has TRBV28 and TRBJ1-6, with D unresolved. This CDR3 spans 17 amino acids. Germline V gene data show CDR1 as MDHEN and CDR2 as SYDVKM. Trimming shortened V by 6 bases and J by 0 bases, and 15 bases separated the two germline ends. CDR3 loop: CASSLRLSSSYNSPLHF. The CDR3 nucleotides are TGTGCCAGCAGCCTCCGGCTGTCGAGCTCCTATAATTCACCCCTCCACTTT.

Ten or more counts support this clonotype. The chain employs TRBV3-1 and TRBJ1-1; D is undetermined. Germline lookup yields CDR1 LGHDT and CDR2 YNNKEL (reference sequence). This CDR3 spans 13 amino acids. The germline V and J ends were trimmed by 2 bases and 5 bases, with 9 bases remaining between them. CDR3 in DNA: TGTGCCAGCAGCCAAAATCGGTGGACTGAAGCTTTCTTT. This encodes CASSQNRWTEAFF.

This clonotype was recorded many times. V and J are TRBV5-1 and TRBJ2-4; D is tentatively TRBD1 or TRBD2 (6 bases each). The germline CDR1 and CDR2 sequences are SGHRS and YFSETQ. V gave up 2 bases and J gave up 2 bases, with 11 bases separating them. The CDR3 extends over 15 amino acids. CDR3 in DNA: TGCGCCAGCAGCTTCGGGGGCGAGACCAAAAACATTCAGTACTTC. This sequence encodes CASSFGGETKNIQYF. The entire variable domain, with the rest obtained from reference TRBV5-1 and TRBJ2-4, is as follows: KAGVTQTPRYLIKTRGQQVTLSCSPISGHRSVSWYQQTPGQGLQFLFEYFSETQRNKGNFPGRFSGRQFSNSRSEMNVSTLELGDSALYLCASSFGGETKNIQYFGAGTRLSVL.

This clonotype was recorded at least ten times. The rearrangement uses TRBV20-1 and TRBJ1-1; D is possibly TRBD1 (5 bases). Between the trimmed V and J ends, which lost 4 bases and 1 base, there was a span of 10 bases. Looked up from germline, CDR1 is DFQATT and CDR2 is SNEGSKA (reference sequence). The CDR3 has 13 residues. CDR3 bases: TGCAGTGCTAACGAGGGGACGAACACTGAAGCTTTCTTT. Residues: CSANEGTNTEAFF.

The V gene is TRBV7-9, the J gene TRBJ2-1; D is possibly TRBD1 (6 bases). The germline V gene encodes CDR1 SEHNR and CDR2 FQNEAQ (reference sequence). V was pared by 1 base and J by 8 bases, with 12 bases between. The CDR3 length is 14 residues. DNA of the CDR3: TGTGCCAGCAGCTTAGTTAGGGGGTGGGATGAGCAGTTCTTC. It codes for CASSLVRGWDEQFF.

J is TRBJ2-4 and V is TRBV29-1, with a weak D call TRBD1 (6 bases). The V end was cut by 4 bases, the J end by 5 bases, with 12 bases between. Germline-derived CDR1 and CDR2 are SQVTM and ANQGSEA. The CDR3 length is 13 residues. CDR3 sequence: CSVGGQGQNIQYF. The CDR3 DNA is TGCAGCGTTGGGGGGCAGGGCCAAAACATTCAGTACTTC.

The table lists this clonotype with many counts. The V gene is TRBV6-1, the J gene TRBJ1-2; 7 bases map to TRBD1. V gave up 4 bases and J gave up 6 bases; unmatched junction bases: 5. Germline V gives CDR1 MNHNS, CDR2 SASEGT. The CDR3 contains 13 residues. For the CDR3, the DNA is TGTGCCAGCAGTGCCCGACAGGGAGATGGCTACACCTTC. Protein: CASSARQGDGYTF.

This chain links TRBV10-2 with TRBJ2-3; the D is unclear. From germline, CDR1 is WSHSY and CDR2 SAAADI. The CDR3 loop spans 17 amino acids. Trimming pared 0 bases from V and 3 bases from J, leaving 16 bases between. The DNA of the CDR3 is TGCGCCAGCAGTGAGTCGTCGAACACCCCGCGGACAGATACGCAGTATTTT. This codes for CASSESSNTPRTDTQYF.

CDR3 amino acids: CASSIKLGTGAQPQHF. In DNA, the CDR3 is TGTGCCAGTAGTATAAAGTTGGGGACAGGGGCTCAGCCCCAGCATTTT. The rearrangement uses TRBV19 and TRBJ1-5; 10 nucleotides agree with TRBD1. Germline V gene lookup returns CDR1 LNHDA and CDR2 SQIVND (reference sequence). V trimming: 2 bases; J trimming: 6 bases; junction bases outside the gene matches: 7. The CDR3 extends over 16 amino acids.

The chain carries TRBV6-2 or TRBV6-3 and TRBJ1-6; D gene uncertain. Germline assignment: CDR1 MNHEY and CDR2 SVGEGT. The CDR3 sequence is 18 residues long. V lost 7 bases to trimming and J lost 0 bases, with 19 bases between them. DNA for the CDR3: TGTGCCAGCAACCCTGGACTTCCCCGAGGCTCCTATAATTCACCCCTCCACTTT. Translating it yields CASNPGLPRGSYNSPLHF.

Only a few counts were recorded for this clonotype. This chain connects TRBV27 to TRBJ2-5; D gene ambiguous. Trimming stripped 7 bases from V and 4 bases from J, with 7 bases between. Germline CDR1 and CDR2: MNHEY and SMNVEV (reference sequence). This CDR3 spans 11 amino acids. CDR3 loop: CASKKGETQYF. DNA of the CDR3: TGTGCCAGCAAGAAGGGAGAGACCCAGTACTTC.

In this sample, this clonotype turned up many times. The genes are TRBV25-1 and TRBJ1-6; D remains unclear. V shed 1 base and J shed 7 bases, with 5 bases lying between them. The CDR3 extends over 13 amino acids. Per germline, CDR1 MGHDK and CDR2 SYGVNS. CDR3 DNA sequence: TGTGCCAGCAGTGAATTCGGGAATTCACCCCTCCACTTT. Its translation: CASSEFGNSPLHF.

In this sample, this clonotype turned up many times. This rearrangement joins TRBV11-3 to TRBJ2-2, with 11 nucleotides matching TRBD1. Germline lookup yields CDR1 SGHNT and CDR2 YENEEA. The V and J ends lost 5 bases and 7 bases, in that order; junction bases with no gene match: 3. The CDR3 spans 14 residues. The chain's CDR3 is CASSQGQGDGELFF. CDR3 nucleotides: TGTGCCAGCAGCCAGGGACAGGGGGACGGGGAGCTGTTTTTT. The entire variable domain, with the rest obtained from reference TRBV11-3 and TRBJ2-2, is as follows: EAGVVQSPRYKIIEKKQPVAFWCNPISGHNTLYWYLQNLGQGPELLIRYENEEAVDDSQLPKDRFSAERLKGVDSTLKIQPAELGDSAVYLCASSQGQGDGELFFGEGSRLTVL.

This clonotype has a handful of counts. The rearrangement uses TRBV9 and TRBJ2-5; D gene ambiguous. The CDR3 runs to 12 residues. Germline values: CDR1 SGDLS, CDR2 YYNGEE. The germline V and J ends were trimmed by 0 bases and 5 bases, with 5 bases remaining between them. The CDR3 loop is CASSVAQETQYF. The DNA of the CDR3 is TGTGCCAGCAGCGTAGCTCAGGAGACCCAGTACTTC. Using reference TRBV9 and TRBJ2-5 for the parts outside the CDR3, the full variable domain is DSGVTQTPKHLITATGQRVTLRCSPRSGDLSVYWYQQSLDQGLQFLIQYYNGEERAKGNILERFSAQQFPDLHSELNLSSLELGDSALYFCASSVAQETQYFGPGTRLLVL.

The gene calls are TRBV19 and TRBJ2-2; 9 nucleotides line up with TRBD2. Germline assignment: CDR1 LNHDA and CDR2 SQIVND (reference sequence). Losses at the gene ends were 8 bases for V and 3 bases for J; bases not matched to a gene: 7. This CDR3 is built from 15 residues. The CDR3 DNA is TGTGCCAGTGCCTGGCGGGAGGGTTACACCGGGGAGCTGTTTTTT. It yields the protein CASAWREGYTGELFF.

The chain employs TRBV6-1 and TRBJ1-6; D gene ambiguous. The CDR3 consists of 14 residues. Germline CDR1 MNHNS, CDR2 SASEGT. V was trimmed by 3 bases and J by 6 bases, leaving 9 bases between them. The chain's CDR3 is CASSEFRGNSPLHF. The CDR3 bases are TGTGCCAGCAGTGAGTTTCGCGGTAATTCACCCCTCCACTTT.

The table lists this clonotype with many counts. The chain couples TRBV6-2 or TRBV6-3 to TRBJ2-5; TRBD2 matches 7 bases. CDR3 size: 15 residues. The germline gives CDR1 MNHEY, CDR2 SVGEGT. J was trimmed by 5 bases and V by 6 bases; bases with no gene match: 12. The CDR3 bases are TGTGCCAGCAGCCCCGGGACTACCGAGGCGGAGACCCAGTACTTC. It encodes CASSPGTTEAETQYF.

In its sample, this clonotype was seen many times. V and J are TRBV27 and TRBJ2-7; 9 bases fit TRBD1. Unmatched junction bases numbered 23, after V lost 6 bases and J lost 5 bases. This CDR3 comprises 19 residues. Looked up from germline, CDR1 is MNHEY and CDR2 is SMNVEV (reference sequence). DNA for the CDR3: TGTGCCAGCAGAGGTCTCACAGGGGGGATTAGACAGGGGGTAGACGAGCAGTACTTC. As protein: CASRGLTGGIRQGVDEQYF.

J is TRBJ2-7 and V is TRBV19, with 9 positions matching TRBD1. The V gene's germline CDR1 is LNHDA and CDR2 SQIVND (reference sequence). The CDR3 contains 14 residues. Losses at the gene ends were 6 bases for V and 5 bases for J; bases not matched to a gene: 8. The CDR3 here is CASRTGTGFDEQYF. Here the CDR3 DNA reads TGTGCCAGTAGAACCGGGACAGGGTTCGACGAGCAGTACTTC. The variable domain in full, with the rest retrieved from reference TRBV19 and TRBJ2-7, is DGGITQSPKYLFRKEGQNVTLSCEQNLNHDAMYWYRQDPGQGLRLIYYSQIVNDFQKGDIAEGYSVSREKKESFPLTVTSAQKNPTAFYLCASRTGTGFDEQYFGPGTRLTVT.

This sequence joins TRBV10-2 and TRBJ2-5; TRBD2 matches 9 bases. The CDR3 is made up of 15 amino acids. Per the germline V gene, CDR1 is WSHSY and CDR2 is SAAADI. V shed 8 bases and J 6 bases; nucleotides not matched to a gene: 13. The CDR3 is CASSPSAGGSQTQYF. CDR3 nucleotides: TGCGCCAGCTCTCCATCAGCGGGGGGTTCTCAGACCCAGTACTTC.

This clonotype was recorded at least ten times. CDR3 nucleotide sequence: TGTGCCAGCAGGGGGGCCCAGGGGACCCACAATGAGCAGTTCTTC. Translating it yields CASRGAQGTHNEQFF. The chain couples TRBV2 to TRBJ2-1, with D possibly TRBD1 on 6 matching bases. Germline CDR1 and CDR2: SNHLY and FYNNEI. This CDR3 is 15 amino acids long. V lost 6 bases and J 5 bases, leaving 17 bases between the germline ends.

The chain carries TRBV6-2 or TRBV6-3 and TRBJ2-5; the D gene is possibly TRBD2 (7 bases). V was pared by 7 bases and J by 3 bases, with 12 bases between. Germline assignment: CDR1 MNHEY and CDR2 SVGEGT. CDR3 length: 13 residues. The CDR3, as DNA: TGTGCCAGCAACGGGGGGCGCGAAGAGACCCAGTACTTC. It is translated as CASNGGREETQYF.

The J gene is TRBJ1-5, the V gene TRBV4-2; perhaps TRBD1 as D (6 bases). Trimming left V 2 bases short and J 4 bases short, with 12 bases between. Germline V lookup: CDR1 LGHNA, CDR2 YNFKEQ. The CDR3 spans 15 residues. This CDR3 is CASSQPGVQNQPQHF. Written as DNA, the CDR3 is TGTGCCAGCAGCCAACCAGGGGTTCAGAATCAGCCCCAGCATTTT.

The sample holds a few counts of this clonotype. The chain combines TRBV12-3 or TRBV12-4 with TRBJ2-2; no definite D call. CDR3 size: 14 residues. The V end lost 1 base, the J end lost 4 bases, and 7 bases lay between the germline ends. CDR3 in amino acids: CASSLGHLTGELFF. DNA for the CDR3: TGTGCCAGCAGTTTAGGTCACCTCACCGGGGAGCTGTTTTTT.